The clone carrying this T cell receptor beta chain was seen ten or more times. What it recognizes is unknown. The V gene lost 6 bases and the J gene lost 10 bases, with 16 bases spanning the gap. Per germline, CDR1 SQVTM and CDR2 ANQGSEA. The CDR3 is 12 amino acids. The entry originates in a study of response to subunit inactivated influenza vaccine. Study conclusions and caveats: Only a handful of new T cells, the authors suggested, are recruited with each seasonal influenza vaccination.

TCRdb passed the RT-PCR reads through MiXCR, listing each CDR3 protein once. The sample lists approximately 500,000 distinct CDR3 sequences; 13% were seen once. Sequenced here: PBMCs from blood, sampled 40 to 50 days after vaccination. The chain joins TRBV29-1 to TRBJ2-1, with D maybe TRBD2 (6 bases). The sequence came from a man in his fifties or sixties who received an inactivated influenza vaccine. The CDR3 bases are TGCAGCGTGAAGGGACTGCACGCGGAGCAGTTCTTC. Translating gives CSVKGLHAEQFF.